The next 8 T cell receptor beta chains were all read from a single sample in a study of CD4 T cells in relation to SARS-CoV-2 and coronaviruses. The unexposed donors gave CD4+ T cells in about 2011-2018, prior to COVID-19. After approximately 10 days of culture, CD4+ T cells were isolated. Measured with immunoSEQ multiplex PCR; TCRdb has only the in-frame clones, and not every one. Of roughly 31,000 clones listed, 55% to 75% are singletons. These TCRs' antigens remain unknown. Sample: CD4+ T cells from PBMCs, cultured in vitro. Receptors were obtained from a human donor in good health.

The chain couples TRBV7-3 to TRBJ2-3; 8 positions match TRBD2. This CDR3 is 13 amino acids long. J was trimmed by 5 bases and V by 3 bases; bases with no gene match: 1. The V gene's germline CDR1 is SGHTA and CDR2 FQGTGA. The CDR3, as DNA: TGTGCCAGCAGCTTCGGGGGGGGAGATACGCAGTATTTT. Protein sequence: CASSFGGGDTQYF.

The chain uses TRBV5-6 and TRBJ1-5; no definite D call. Trimming pared 1 base from V and 7 bases from J, leaving 9 bases between. The CDR3 runs to 13 residues. Germline assignment: CDR1 SGHDT and CDR2 YYEEEE. The CDR3 loop reads CASSLTPEQPQHF. The CDR3 region has the DNA TGTGCCAGCAGCTTGACCCCGGAACAGCCCCAGCATTTT.

The chain uses TRBV4-2 and TRBJ2-3, with 8 bases fitting TRBD2. The CDR3 sequence is 14 residues long. The germline gives CDR1 LGHNA, CDR2 YNFKEQ. Germline trimming cut 1 base from V and 6 bases from J; bases unmatched to any gene: 3. This CDR3 reads CASSQAGGGDTQYF. In DNA, the CDR3 is TGTGCCAGCAGCCAAGCGGGAGGGGGGGATACGCAGTATTTT.

CDR3 protein: CASSLRDSYEQYF. The CDR3 region has the DNA TGTGCCAGCAGTCTACGGGACAGTTACGAGCAGTACTTC. The chain employs TRBV6-5 and TRBJ2-7; 7 bases line up with TRBD1. Per the germline V gene, CDR1 is MNHEY and CDR2 is SVGAGI. This CDR3 contains 13 residues. Trimming cost V 5 bases and J 4 bases; bases outside gene matches: 5.

The rearrangement links TRBV18 to TRBJ2-5; possible D gene TRBD1, 6 bases. CDR1 and CDR2 (germline): KGHSH, LQKENI. The CDR3 totals 13 residues. With 3 bases removed from V and 4 bases from J, the gap between germline ends came to 9 bases. In DNA form, the CDR3 reads TGTGCCAGCTCACCGGGACAATTAGAGACCCAGTACTTC. Translated: CASSPGQLETQYF.

The rearrangement joins TRBV19 to TRBJ2-6, with TRBD2 matching 7 bases. Germline CDR1 reads LNHDA; CDR2 reads SQIVND (reference sequence). The CDR3 is 15 amino acids. V was clipped by 6 bases and J by 2 bases; unmatched bases: 4. The CDR3: CASSTREAGANVLTF. Here the CDR3 DNA reads TGTGCCAGTAGCACCCGGGAGGCTGGGGCCAACGTCCTGACTTTC.

The chain uses TRBV11-2 and TRBJ2-7, with D perhaps matching TRBD1 (6 bases). The CDR3 runs to 12 residues. Germline loops: CDR1 SGHAT, CDR2 FQNNGV. V was trimmed by 4 bases and J by 4 bases, leaving 8 bases between them. As DNA, the CDR3 is TGTGCCAGCAGCTCACAGGGTTACGAGCAGTACTTC. It is translated as CASSSQGYEQYF.

This chain joins TRBV4-1 and TRBJ2-3; no reliable D call. Trimming stripped 1 base from V and 2 bases from J, with 10 bases between. Germline loops: CDR1 MGHRA, CDR2 YSYEKL. CDR3 size: 15 residues. CDR3 protein: CASSQVMVSTDTQYF. The CDR3 DNA is TGCGCCAGCAGCCAAGTTATGGTATCCACAGATACGCAGTATTTT.